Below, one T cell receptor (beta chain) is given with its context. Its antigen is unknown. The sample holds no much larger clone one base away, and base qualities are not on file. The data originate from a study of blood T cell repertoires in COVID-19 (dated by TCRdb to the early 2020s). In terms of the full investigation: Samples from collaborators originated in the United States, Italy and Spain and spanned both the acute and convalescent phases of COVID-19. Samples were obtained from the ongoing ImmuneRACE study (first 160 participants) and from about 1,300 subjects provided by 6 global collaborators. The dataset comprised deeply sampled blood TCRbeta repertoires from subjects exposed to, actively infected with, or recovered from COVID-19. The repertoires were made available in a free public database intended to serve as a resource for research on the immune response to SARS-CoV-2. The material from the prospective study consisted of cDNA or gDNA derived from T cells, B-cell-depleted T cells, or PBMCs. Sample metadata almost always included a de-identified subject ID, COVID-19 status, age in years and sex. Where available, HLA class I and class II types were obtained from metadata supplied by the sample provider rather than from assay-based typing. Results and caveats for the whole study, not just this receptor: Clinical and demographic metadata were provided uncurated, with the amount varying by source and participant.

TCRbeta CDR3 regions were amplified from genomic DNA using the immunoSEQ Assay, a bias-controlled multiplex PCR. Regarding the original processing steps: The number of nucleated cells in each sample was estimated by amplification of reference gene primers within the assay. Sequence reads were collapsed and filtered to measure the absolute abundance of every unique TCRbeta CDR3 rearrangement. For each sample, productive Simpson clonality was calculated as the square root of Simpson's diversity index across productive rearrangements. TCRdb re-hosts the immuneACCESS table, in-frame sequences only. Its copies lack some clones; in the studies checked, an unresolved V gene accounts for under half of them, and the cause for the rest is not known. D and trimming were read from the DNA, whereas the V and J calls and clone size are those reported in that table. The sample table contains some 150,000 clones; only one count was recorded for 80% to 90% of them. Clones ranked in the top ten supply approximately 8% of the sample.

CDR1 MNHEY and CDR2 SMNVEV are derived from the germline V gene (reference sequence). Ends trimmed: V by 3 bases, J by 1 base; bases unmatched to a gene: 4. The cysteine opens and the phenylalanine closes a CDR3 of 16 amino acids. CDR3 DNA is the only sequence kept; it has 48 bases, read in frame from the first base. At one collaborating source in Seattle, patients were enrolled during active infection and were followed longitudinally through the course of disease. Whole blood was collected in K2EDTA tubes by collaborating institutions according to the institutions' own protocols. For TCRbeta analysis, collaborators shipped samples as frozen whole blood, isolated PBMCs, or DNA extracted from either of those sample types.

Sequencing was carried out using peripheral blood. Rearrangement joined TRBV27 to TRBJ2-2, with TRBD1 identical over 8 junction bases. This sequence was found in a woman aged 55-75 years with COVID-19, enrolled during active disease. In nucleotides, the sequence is TGTGCCAGCAGTTTCCCGACAGGGGTGAACACCGGGGAGCTGTTTTTT. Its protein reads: CASSFPTGVNTGELFF.